The rows below give T cell receptor beta chains drawn from one sample of a study. TCRdb processed the RT-PCR reads anew with MiXCR; each CDR3 protein has one entry. The sample includes hundreds of thousands of distinct CDR3 sequences, approximately 15% of them seen just once. The sequencing input was memory CD4+ T cells from blood. The receptor set was obtained from a female donor in good health, serving as a healthy control. Both conserved end residues are part of each CDR3. Fields, in order: V gene, clone size, J gene, D gene, CDR3 DNA, CDR3 protein. D genes are given only for firm matches. Clone size is shown for a subset of rows, as once, few, many or a class of expanded clone.

v_gene: TRBV5-1
abundance: many
j_gene: TRBJ2-1
d_gene: TRBD2
CDR3nt: TGCGCCAGCAGCCTGGGTAGCGGGGTCCTCTACAATGAGCAGTTCTTC
CDR3aa: CASSLGSGVLYNEQFF

v_gene: TRBV20-1
abundance: NA
j_gene: TRBJ1-1
d_gene: NA
CDR3nt: TGCAGTGCTAATCCACAGGGTTGGGGCACTGAAGCTTTCTTT
CDR3aa: CSANPQGWGTEAFF

v_gene: TRBV7-8
abundance: NA
j_gene: TRBJ1-1
d_gene: NA
CDR3nt: TGTGCCAGCAGCGCACAGGGAATGACTGAAGCTTTCTTT
CDR3aa: CASSAQGMTEAFF

v_gene: TRBV24-1
abundance: NA
j_gene: TRBJ2-3
d_gene: NA
CDR3nt: TGTGCCACCAGTGATAATGGTCGCCGAGGAGATACGCAGTATTTT
CDR3aa: CATSDNGRRGDTQYF

v_gene: TRBV2
abundance: few
j_gene: TRBJ2-7
d_gene: TRBD2
CDR3nt: TGTGCCAGCAGTGAAGGGGAGGGCTTGAGCGAGCAGTACTTC
CDR3aa: CASSEGEGLSEQYF

v_gene: TRBV18
abundance: NA
j_gene: TRBJ1-1
d_gene: TRBD1
CDR3nt: TGTGCCAGCTCACCTTCGACAGGGGCAGGGGCTGAAGCTTTCTTT
CDR3aa: CASSPSTGAGAEAFF

v_gene: TRBV18
abundance: few
j_gene: TRBJ2-7
d_gene: NA
CDR3nt: TGTGCCAGCTCACCACCGGGACAAGCTTACGAGCAGTACTTC
CDR3aa: CASSPPGQAYEQYF

v_gene: TRBV5-6
abundance: many
j_gene: TRBJ1-1
d_gene: NA
CDR3nt: TGTGCCAGCAGCCTACAACAACTGAACACTGAAGCTTTCTTT
CDR3aa: CASSLQQLNTEAFF

v_gene: TRBV6-1
abundance: NA
j_gene: TRBJ1-2
d_gene: NA
CDR3nt: TGTGCCAGCAGTGAAACGGGATACAACTATGGCTACACCTTC
CDR3aa: CASSETGYNYGYTF

v_gene: TRBV9
abundance: NA
j_gene: TRBJ1-6
d_gene: TRBD1
CDR3nt: TGTGCCAGCAGCGTAGCCACAGGGGATAATAATTCACCCCTCCACTTT
CDR3aa: CASSVATGDNNSPLHF

v_gene: TRBV7-2
abundance: few
j_gene: TRBJ2-5
d_gene: NA
CDR3nt: TGTGCCAGCAGCGCCCACTTTGGGGGGACCCAGTACTTC
CDR3aa: CASSAHFGGTQYF

v_gene: TRBV28
abundance: NA
j_gene: TRBJ1-4
d_gene: NA
CDR3nt: TGTGCCAGCAGCCCCACGGGGCCTAATGAAAAACTGTTTTTT
CDR3aa: CASSPTGPNEKLFF

v_gene: TRBV7-2
abundance: NA
j_gene: TRBJ2-1
d_gene: TRBD1
CDR3nt: TGTGCCAGCAGGGACAGGGGGTCCCACAATGAGCAGTTCTTC
CDR3aa: CASRDRGSHNEQFF

v_gene: TRBV7-7
abundance: NA
j_gene: TRBJ2-7
d_gene: NA
CDR3nt: TGTGCTAGCAGCTTAGGGGCGGGAACCATGTACGAGCAGTACTTC
CDR3aa: CASSLGAGTMYEQYF

v_gene: TRBV5-1
abundance: NA
j_gene: TRBJ2-5
d_gene: TRBD1
CDR3nt: TGCGCCAGCAGCTACAGGGGTGGGCACCAAGAGACCCAGTACTTC
CDR3aa: CASSYRGGHQETQYF

v_gene: TRBV7-2
abundance: NA
j_gene: TRBJ1-2
d_gene: TRBD1
CDR3nt: TGTGCCAGCAGCTTAGCGCAGGGGGCGGATGGCTACACCTTC
CDR3aa: CASSLAQGADGYTF

v_gene: TRBV4-2
abundance: NA
j_gene: TRBJ2-7
d_gene: TRBD2
CDR3nt: TGTGCCAGCAGTCAAGATGGTAATAGCGGGATTTACGAGCAGTACTTC
CDR3aa: CASSQDGNSGIYEQYF

v_gene: TRBV5-1
abundance: NA
j_gene: TRBJ1-2
d_gene: TRBD1
CDR3nt: TGCGCCAGCAGACGGACAGGGGAGGGCTACACCTTC
CDR3aa: CASRRTGEGYTF

v_gene: TRBV24-1
abundance: few
j_gene: TRBJ2-1
d_gene: NA
CDR3nt: TGTGCCACCAGTGAATCCGGGACACAATACAATGAGCAGTTCTTC
CDR3aa: CATSESGTQYNEQFF

v_gene: TRBV9
abundance: NA
j_gene: TRBJ2-5
d_gene: NA
CDR3nt: TGTGCCAGCAGCCCACTTCCTATGGGGGCTGAGACCCAGTACTTC
CDR3aa: CASSPLPMGAETQYF

v_gene: TRBV15
abundance: many
j_gene: TRBJ2-3
d_gene: NA
CDR3nt: TGTGCCACCAGCAGAGTGGGTGCGAAAGATACGCAGTATTTT
CDR3aa: CATSRVGAKDTQYF

v_gene: TRBV6-1
abundance: NA
j_gene: TRBJ1-2
d_gene: TRBD1
CDR3nt: TGTGCCAGCGACGACCCGGGACAGGGTGGCTATGGCTACACCTTC
CDR3aa: CASDDPGQGGYGYTF

v_gene: TRBV27
abundance: NA
j_gene: TRBJ1-6
d_gene: NA
CDR3nt: TGTGCCAGCAGTTTATGGGGAAAGAATTCACCCCTCCACTTT
CDR3aa: CASSLWGKNSPLHF

v_gene: TRBV7-6
abundance: NA
j_gene: TRBJ1-1
d_gene: NA
CDR3nt: TGTGCCAGCACTAAGGGAGGTGTGGGCACTGAAGCTTTCTTT
CDR3aa: CASTKGGVGTEAFF

v_gene: TRBV5-1
abundance: many
j_gene: TRBJ1-1
d_gene: NA
CDR3nt: TGCGCCAGCAGCTTGTCGGGGTTAAACACTGAAGCTTTCTTT
CDR3aa: CASSLSGLNTEAFF

v_gene: TRBV20-1
abundance: few
j_gene: TRBJ2-2
d_gene: TRBD1
CDR3nt: TGCAGTGCTAGTGGGTTAGACAGGGGTGCGGCCGGGGAGCTGTTTTTT
CDR3aa: CSASGLDRGAAGELFF

v_gene: TRBV10-3
abundance: many
j_gene: TRBJ2-3
d_gene: NA
CDR3nt: TGTGCCATCAGTGAGAGGAGAAGGGCTACAGATACGCAGTATTTT
CDR3aa: CAISERRRATDTQYF

v_gene: TRBV4-3
abundance: NA
j_gene: TRBJ2-3
d_gene: TRBD2
CDR3nt: TGCGCCAGCAGCCAAACACCCGGACTAGCGGGGGCCCTTGCCTCCACAGATACGCAGTATTTT
CDR3aa: CASSQTPGLAGALASTDTQYF

v_gene: TRBV5-6
abundance: many
j_gene: TRBJ2-1
d_gene: TRBD2
CDR3nt: TGTGCCAGCAGCCCCCCTAGCGGGGGCCTTAATGAGCAGTTCTTC
CDR3aa: CASSPPSGGLNEQFF

v_gene: TRBV7-2
abundance: many
j_gene: TRBJ2-1
d_gene: NA
CDR3nt: TGTGCCAGCAGCTTATTTCCTAGCTCGGGTTACAATGAGCAGTTCTTC
CDR3aa: CASSLFPSSGYNEQFF

v_gene: TRBV6-2/TRBV6-3
abundance: NA
j_gene: TRBJ1-1
d_gene: NA
CDR3nt: TGTGCCAGCAGTCACCGGGACACTGAAGCTTTCTTT
CDR3aa: CASSHRDTEAFF

v_gene: TRBV11-1
abundance: few
j_gene: TRBJ1-1
d_gene: TRBD1
CDR3nt: TGTGCCAGCAGCTTAGACAGGGGCCCGAACACTGAAGCTTTCTTT
CDR3aa: CASSLDRGPNTEAFF

v_gene: TRBV9
abundance: NA
j_gene: TRBJ2-2
d_gene: TRBD2
CDR3nt: TGTGCCAGCAGCGTCATAGCGGGGGCGACGAACACCGGGGAGCTGTTTTTT
CDR3aa: CASSVIAGATNTGELFF

v_gene: TRBV12-3/TRBV12-4
abundance: NA
j_gene: TRBJ1-2
d_gene: NA
CDR3nt: TGTGCCAGCAGGGTCCTGAGCGGGGCTGGGGGCTACACCTTC
CDR3aa: CASRVLSGAGGYTF

v_gene: TRBV5-1
abundance: NA
j_gene: TRBJ1-5
d_gene: NA
CDR3nt: TGCGCCAGCAGCCGGGGGGGGGCTGGGCAGCCCCAGCATTTT
CDR3aa: CASSRGGAGQPQHF

v_gene: TRBV18
abundance: NA
j_gene: TRBJ2-7
d_gene: NA
CDR3nt: TGTGCCAGCTCCGGACAGCCAACCTACGAGCAGTACTTC
CDR3aa: CASSGQPTYEQYF

v_gene: TRBV7-9
abundance: few
j_gene: TRBJ2-1
d_gene: TRBD2
CDR3nt: TGTGCCAGCAGCTTAGCCCGGACTAGCGGGACCCGCTCCTACAATGAGCAGTTCTTC
CDR3aa: CASSLARTSGTRSYNEQFF

v_gene: TRBV5-6
abundance: NA
j_gene: TRBJ2-3
d_gene: TRBD2
CDR3nt: TGTGCCAGCAGCCCCACTGGCGGGAGTACCCCAGATACGCAGTATTTT
CDR3aa: CASSPTGGSTPDTQYF

v_gene: TRBV5-1
abundance: NA
j_gene: TRBJ2-1
d_gene: NA
CDR3nt: TGCGCCAGCAGCTTTACATTCGGGGGGCGCGATGAGCAGTTCTTC
CDR3aa: CASSFTFGGRDEQFF

v_gene: TRBV20-1
abundance: many
j_gene: TRBJ2-2
d_gene: NA
CDR3nt: TGCAGTGCCCTACGAATGGGCGGGGAGCTGTTTTTT
CDR3aa: CSALRMGGELFF

v_gene: TRBV18
abundance: NA
j_gene: TRBJ1-6
d_gene: NA
CDR3nt: TGTGCCAGCTCACCGCGCCAGGATAATTCACCCCTCCACTTT
CDR3aa: CASSPRQDNSPLHF

v_gene: TRBV12-3/TRBV12-4
abundance: NA
j_gene: TRBJ1-1
d_gene: NA
CDR3nt: TGTGCCAGCAGGACCGAAAAGAACACTGAAGCTTTCTTT
CDR3aa: CASRTEKNTEAFF

v_gene: TRBV7-2
abundance: few
j_gene: TRBJ2-1
d_gene: NA
CDR3nt: TGTGCCAGCAGCTTACGTTTTGGCGGGGAGTCCTACAATGAGCAGTTCTTC
CDR3aa: CASSLRFGGESYNEQFF

v_gene: TRBV6-6
abundance: NA
j_gene: TRBJ1-3
d_gene: NA
CDR3nt: TGTGCCAGCAGCCATCTCCCGGGGCAGGACACCATATATTTT
CDR3aa: CASSHLPGQDTIYF

v_gene: TRBV30
abundance: NA
j_gene: TRBJ1-3
d_gene: NA
CDR3nt: TGTGCCTGGAGTGGACTCTCTGGAAACACCATATATTTT
CDR3aa: CAWSGLSGNTIYF

v_gene: TRBV6-5
abundance: NA
j_gene: TRBJ2-5
d_gene: NA
CDR3nt: TGTGCCACCGGACGGAACCAAGAGACCCAGTACTTC
CDR3aa: CATGRNQETQYF

v_gene: TRBV15
abundance: NA
j_gene: TRBJ1-1
d_gene: NA
CDR3nt: TGTGCCACCAGCAGAGATGGGGGAACCACTGAAGCTTTCTTT
CDR3aa: CATSRDGGTTEAFF

v_gene: TRBV7-2
abundance: NA
j_gene: TRBJ2-2
d_gene: NA
CDR3nt: TGTGCCAGCAGCGCCATGTCAGGGGAGCTGTTTTTT
CDR3aa: CASSAMSGELFF

v_gene: TRBV7-9
abundance: few
j_gene: TRBJ2-7
d_gene: NA
CDR3nt: TGTGCCAGCAGACCGGGACTCTCCTACGAGCAGTACTTC
CDR3aa: CASRPGLSYEQYF

v_gene: TRBV2
abundance: NA
j_gene: TRBJ2-1
d_gene: TRBD2
CDR3nt: TGTGCCAGCAGCCAAGTACGGCTAGCGGGAGGGGGGTTCTTC
CDR3aa: CASSQVRLAGGGFF

v_gene: TRBV25-1
abundance: NA
j_gene: TRBJ2-7
d_gene: TRBD1
CDR3nt: TGTGCCAGCAGTCCCGCAGGGGGCTGGTACGAGCAGTACTTC
CDR3aa: CASSPAGGWYEQYF

v_gene: TRBV4-3
abundance: few
j_gene: TRBJ2-4
d_gene: NA
CDR3nt: TGCGCCAGCAGCCAATGCGGGCCAGCGACCAAACTAGCCAAAAACATTCAGTACTTC
CDR3aa: CASSQCGPATKLAKNIQYF

v_gene: TRBV7-2
abundance: many
j_gene: TRBJ2-7
d_gene: NA
CDR3nt: TGTGCCAGCAGCTTAATGGCCACAGGGAACTACGAGCAGTACTTC
CDR3aa: CASSLMATGNYEQYF

v_gene: TRBV20-1
abundance: NA
j_gene: TRBJ1-2
d_gene: NA
CDR3nt: TGCAGAATGGGTGAGGGGTCTGAGCGGGGCTACACCTTC
CDR3aa: CRMGEGSERGYTF

v_gene: TRBV27
abundance: NA
j_gene: TRBJ2-1
d_gene: NA
CDR3nt: TGTGCCAGCAGTTACTACTCCATCTCCTACAATGAGCAGTTCTTC
CDR3aa: CASSYYSISYNEQFF

v_gene: TRBV5-1
abundance: few
j_gene: TRBJ1-2
d_gene: TRBD1
CDR3nt: TGCGCCAGCAGCCCGGACAGGGGGGTCTCTGGCTACACCTTC
CDR3aa: CASSPDRGVSGYTF